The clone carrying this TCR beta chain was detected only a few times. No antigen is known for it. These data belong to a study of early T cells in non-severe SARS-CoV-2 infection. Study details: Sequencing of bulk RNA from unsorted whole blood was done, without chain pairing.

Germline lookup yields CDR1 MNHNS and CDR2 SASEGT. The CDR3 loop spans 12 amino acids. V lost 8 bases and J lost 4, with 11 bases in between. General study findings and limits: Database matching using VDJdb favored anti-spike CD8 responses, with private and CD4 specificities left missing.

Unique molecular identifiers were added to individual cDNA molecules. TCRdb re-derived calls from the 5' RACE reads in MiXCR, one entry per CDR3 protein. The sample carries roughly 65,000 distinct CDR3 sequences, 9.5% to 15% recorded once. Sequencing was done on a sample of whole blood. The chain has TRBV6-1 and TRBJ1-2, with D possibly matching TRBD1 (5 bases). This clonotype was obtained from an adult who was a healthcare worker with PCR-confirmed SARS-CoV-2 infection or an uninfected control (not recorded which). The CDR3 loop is CASAGALYGYTF. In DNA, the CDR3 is TGTGCCAGCGCCGGGGCACTCTATGGCTACACCTTC.